This TCR beta chain appears in the sequencing data of a study of blood T cell repertoires in COVID-19. Study context: Spain, Italy and the United States supplied samples that represented acute and convalescent COVID-19. PBMCs, B-cell-depleted T cells, or T cells were the source of the cDNA or gDNA that made up the material.

CDR1 ENHRY and CDR2 SYGVKD come from the germline V gene. The V and J ends lost 6 bases and 8 bases, in that order; junction bases with no gene match: 9. CDR3 length: 14 residues. Seattle patients were enrolled during active infection and followed longitudinally. Here immunoSEQ multiplex PCR was the method, and the copy in TCRdb shows in-frame clones only, minus some. Of about 270,000 clones listed, less than 90% are singletons. Sequenced input: peripheral blood. This sequence was found in a woman in her twenties or thirties with COVID-19, enrolled during active disease. The J gene is TRBJ1-2, the V gene TRBV10-3, with 10 bases lining up with TRBD1. As DNA, the CDR3 is TGTGCCATCAGCGAACCCGGACAGGGGGAAGGCTACACCTTC. It codes for CAISEPGQGEGYTF.